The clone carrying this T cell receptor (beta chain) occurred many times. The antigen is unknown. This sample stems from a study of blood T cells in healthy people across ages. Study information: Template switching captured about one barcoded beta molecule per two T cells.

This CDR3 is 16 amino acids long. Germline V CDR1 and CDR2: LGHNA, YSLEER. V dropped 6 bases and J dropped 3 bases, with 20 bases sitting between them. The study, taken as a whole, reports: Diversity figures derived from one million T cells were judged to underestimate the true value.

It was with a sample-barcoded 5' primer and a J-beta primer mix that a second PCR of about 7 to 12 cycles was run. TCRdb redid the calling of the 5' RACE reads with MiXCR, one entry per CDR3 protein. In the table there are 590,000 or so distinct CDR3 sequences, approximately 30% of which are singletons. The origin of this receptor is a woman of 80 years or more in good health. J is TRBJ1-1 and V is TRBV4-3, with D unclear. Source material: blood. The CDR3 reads CASRPYQRGLDTEAFF. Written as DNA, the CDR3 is TGCGCCAGCAGGCCCTATCAACGGGGTTTGGACACTGAAGCTTTCTTT.